The text below deals with one T cell receptor (beta chain). The sample carries other DNA sequences with the same CDR3. The sample belongs to a study of shared clonotypes between healthy human individuals. Here immunoSEQ multiplex PCR was the method, and the copy in TCRdb shows in-frame clones only, minus some. Of roughly 2.2 million clones listed, more than 80% are singletons. Germline assignment: CDR1 DFQATT and CDR2 SNEGSKA (reference sequence). Trimming stripped 6 bases from V and 9 bases from J, with 9 bases between. The CDR3 is 10 amino acids. This TCR derives from a young man in good health. Some clones in this sample may be carry-over from other donors' samples. The sequenced sample consisted of naive CD4+ T cells from PBMCs. Subset meaning: CD45RA+ positively selected. The V and J genes are TRBV20-1 and TRBJ2-1, with D perhaps assigned TRBD1 or TRBD2 (5 bases each). CDR3 amino acids: CSARGGEQFF. The CDR3 DNA reads as TGCAGTGCCCGGGGCGGTGAGCAGTTCTTC.